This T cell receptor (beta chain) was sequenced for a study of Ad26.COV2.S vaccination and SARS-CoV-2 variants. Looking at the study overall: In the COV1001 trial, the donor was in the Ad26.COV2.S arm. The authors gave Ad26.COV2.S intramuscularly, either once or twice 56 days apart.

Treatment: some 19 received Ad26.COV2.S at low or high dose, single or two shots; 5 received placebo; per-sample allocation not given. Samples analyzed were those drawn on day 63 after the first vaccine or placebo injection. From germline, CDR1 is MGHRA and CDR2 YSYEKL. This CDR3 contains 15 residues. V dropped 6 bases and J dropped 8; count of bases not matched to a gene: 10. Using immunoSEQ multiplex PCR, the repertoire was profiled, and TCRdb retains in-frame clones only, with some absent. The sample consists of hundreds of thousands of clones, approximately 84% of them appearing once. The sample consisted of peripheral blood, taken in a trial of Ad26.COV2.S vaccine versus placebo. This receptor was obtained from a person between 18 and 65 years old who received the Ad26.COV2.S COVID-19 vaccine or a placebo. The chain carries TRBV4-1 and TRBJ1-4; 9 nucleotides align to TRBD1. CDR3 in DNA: TGCGCCAGCAGTGACACCGGGACAGGGAGCGAAAAACTGTTTTTT. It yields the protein CASSDTGTGSEKLFF.